The present T cell receptor (beta chain) was sequenced within a study of T cell clones after liver transplantation. Across the study: Standard immunosuppression, with no induction, continued until 12-24 months after transplant.

Repertoires were generated with immunoSEQ multiplex PCR, while TCRdb's copy carries only in-frame clones and drops some. This table has 75,000 to 100,000 clones, nearly 85% appearing once. The CDR3 sequence is 16 residues long. Germline V gives CDR1 SGHAT, CDR2 FQDESV (reference sequence). J gave up 4 bases and V 5 bases, and 9 bases lay outside the gene matches. Study-level findings and limits: Rather than being deleted, graft donor-reactive T cells may have moved into the graft. Low donor cell numbers restricted donor-reactive repertoire measurement in a couple of subjects.

As for this clone: Its antigen remains unidentified.

This sequence originates from a human patient who received a liver transplant. Some T cells may trace back to the graft donor. The specimen comprised CD4+ T cells from blood, sampled 45 to 46 months after liver transplant. The chain joins TRBV11-1 to TRBJ2-3; 10 bases align to TRBD2. CDR3 sequence reads: CASSPGLAEAADTQYF. The CDR3 nucleotides read TGTGCCAGCAGCCCAGGACTAGCGGAGGCCGCAGATACGCAGTATTTT.